This T cell receptor beta chain was obtained from a study of blood T cell repertoires in COVID-19. At the level of the study: COVID-19 samples from acute and convalescent phases originated in the United States, Italy and Spain. T cells, B-cell-depleted T cells, or PBMCs provided the cDNA or gDNA that served as material.

In the source study's methods: The authors estimated nucleated cell counts from reference gene primer amplification. Sequenced by immunoSEQ multiplex PCR; TCRdb stores in-frame clones only, minus some. That table gives V, J and clone size, and the DNA gave D and trimming. The sample has about 120,000 clones; roughly 84% are singletons. Germline assignment: CDR1 SGHAT and CDR2 FQNNGV. The CDR3 extends over 16 amino acids. The trim removed 5 bases at V and 0 bases at J, leaving 5 bases unmatched. The rearrangement links TRBV11-2 to TRBJ2-2; 8 bases match TRBD2. The sequencing input was peripheral blood. The source of this sequence is a woman aged 65 to 85 who had recovered from COVID-19. Here the CDR3 DNA reads TGTGCCAGCAGCCCCTTGACTAGCGCGAACACCGGGGAGCTGTTTTTT. This translates into CASSPLTSANTGELFF. Filled out from reference TRBV11-2 and TRBJ2-2, the complete variable domain reads EAGVAQSPRYKIIEKRQSVAFWCNPISGHATLYWYQQILGQGPKLLIQFQNNGVVDDSQLPKDRFSAERLKGVDSTLKIQPAKLEDSAVYLCASSPLTSANTGELFFGEGSRLTVL.